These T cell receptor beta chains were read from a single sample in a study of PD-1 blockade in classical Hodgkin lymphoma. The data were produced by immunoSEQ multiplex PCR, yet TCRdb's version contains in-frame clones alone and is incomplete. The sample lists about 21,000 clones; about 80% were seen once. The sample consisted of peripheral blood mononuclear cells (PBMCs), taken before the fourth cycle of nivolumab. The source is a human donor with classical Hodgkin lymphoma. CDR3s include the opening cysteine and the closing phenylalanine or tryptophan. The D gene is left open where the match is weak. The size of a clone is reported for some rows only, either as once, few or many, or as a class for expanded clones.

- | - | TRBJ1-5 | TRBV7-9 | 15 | TGTGCCAGCAGCCCGACTTCGCCGGGAGATCAGCCCCAGCATTTT | CASSPTSPGDQPQHF
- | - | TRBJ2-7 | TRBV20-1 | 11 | TGCAGTGCTAGAGGCTGGCGGGAGCAGTACTTC | CSARGWREQYF
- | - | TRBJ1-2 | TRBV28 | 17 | TGTGCCAGCAGTTTCATATGGTATCCCGCACCTAACTATGGCTACACCTTC | CASSFIWYPAPNYGYTF
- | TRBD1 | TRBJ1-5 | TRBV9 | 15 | TGTGCCAGCAGCGTAGGGACAGGGGGCAATCAGCCCCAGCATTTT | CASSVGTGGNQPQHF
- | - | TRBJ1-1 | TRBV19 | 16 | TGTGCCAGTAGTATAGAGTTGGGCGCATGGTACACTGAAGCTTTCTTT | CASSIELGAWYTEAFF
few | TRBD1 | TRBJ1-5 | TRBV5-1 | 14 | TGCGCCAGCAGCCCCGGGACAGGCAATCAGCCCCAGCATTTT | CASSPGTGNQPQHF
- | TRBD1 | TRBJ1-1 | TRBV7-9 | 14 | TGTGCCAGTATTGGAGGGGGCCGGAGCACTGAAGCTTTCTTT | CASIGGGRSTEAFF
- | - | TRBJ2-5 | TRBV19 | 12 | TGTGCCAGTATGGATCTCCAAGAGACCCAGTACTTC | CASMDLQETQYF
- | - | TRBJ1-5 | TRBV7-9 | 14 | TGTGCCAGCAGCTCGGACGGCTTCAATCAGCCCCAGCATTTT | CASSSDGFNQPQHF
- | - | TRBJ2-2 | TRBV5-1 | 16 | TGCGCCAGCAGCTTGGCTTCTGGGGTAAACACCGGGGAGCTGTTTTTT | CASSLASGVNTGELFF
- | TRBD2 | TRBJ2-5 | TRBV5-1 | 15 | TGCGCCAGCAGCCCGGGGGGACTAGCGGAAGAGACCCAGTACTTC | CASSPGGLAEETQYF
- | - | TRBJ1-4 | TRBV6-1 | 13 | TGTGCCAGCACTGGGAGGTCAGAGCTAAAACTGTTTTTT | CASTGRSELKLFF
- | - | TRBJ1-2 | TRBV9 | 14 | TGTGCCAGCAGGGGAGAATTCACTAACTATGGCTACACCTTC | CASRGEFTNYGYTF
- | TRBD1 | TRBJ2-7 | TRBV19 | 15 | TGTGCCAGTAGTATGGTGGACAGGGGCCGATACGAGCAGTACTTC | CASSMVDRGRYEQYF
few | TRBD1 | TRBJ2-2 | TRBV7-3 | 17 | TGTGCCAGCAGCCCATCCGACAGGGGCGAGAACACCGGGGAGCTGTTTTTT | CASSPSDRGENTGELFF
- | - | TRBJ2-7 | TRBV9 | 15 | TGTGCCAGCAGCGTAGTAGGAGCCAGGGGGGAAGAGCAGTACTTC | CASSVVGARGEEQYF
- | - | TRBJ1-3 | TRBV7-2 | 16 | TGTGCCAGCAGCTCGGGCGGGGGGTACTCTGGAAACACCATATATTTT | CASSSGGGYSGNTIYF
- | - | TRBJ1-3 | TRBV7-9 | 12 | TGTGCCAGCATGGGTGATGGAAACACCATATATTTT | CASMGDGNTIYF
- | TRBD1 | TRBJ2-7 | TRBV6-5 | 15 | TGTGCCAGCAGCCCATCCGGGACAGGGGGTTACGAGCAGTACTTC | CASSPSGTGGYEQYF
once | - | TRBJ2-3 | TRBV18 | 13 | TGTGCCAGCTCAATAATGAGCACAGATACGCAGTATTTT | CASSIMSTDTQYF
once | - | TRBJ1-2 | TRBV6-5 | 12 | TGTGCCAGCATTCCTTCGGGGGGTGGCTACACCTTC | CASIPSGGGYTF
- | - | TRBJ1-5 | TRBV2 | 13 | TGTGCCAGCAGCGATAGGGTCGGTCAGCCCCAGCATTTT | CASSDRVGQPQHF
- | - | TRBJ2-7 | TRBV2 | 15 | TGTGCCAGCAGTGAAGTGTGGGGCCCCCTCTACGAGCAGTACTTC | CASSEVWGPLYEQYF
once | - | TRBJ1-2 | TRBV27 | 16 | TGTGCCAGCAGTTTACGCCGACAGTCCCGGGGGCATGGCTACACCTTC | CASSLRRQSRGHGYTF
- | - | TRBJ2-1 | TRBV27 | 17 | TGTGCCAGCAGTGCCTCCTTGGGGGACTCCCCGTACAATGAGCAGTTCTTC | CASSASLGDSPYNEQFF
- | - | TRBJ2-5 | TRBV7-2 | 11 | TGTGCCAGCAGCCTCCAAGAGACCCAGTACTTC | CASSLQETQYF
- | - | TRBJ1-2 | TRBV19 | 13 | TGTGCCAGTAGCGGGGACAACGTATATGGCTACACCTTC | CASSGDNVYGYTF
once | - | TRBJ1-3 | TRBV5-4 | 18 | TGTGCCAGCAGCTTGGCTCAACAGCAGCCGGGGGTTGGAAACACCATATATTTT | CASSLAQQQPGVGNTIYF
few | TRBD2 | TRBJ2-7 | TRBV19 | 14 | TGTGCCAGTAGTATTCTCGGACTAGCGTCCGAGCAGTACTTC | CASSILGLASEQYF
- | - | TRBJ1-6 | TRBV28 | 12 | TGTGCCAGCAGCCCCCCGCGGGGGCCCCTCCACTTT | CASSPPRGPLHF
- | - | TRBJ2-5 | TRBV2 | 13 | TGTGCCAGCAGTGGGTGGGGTCAAGAGACCCAGTACTTC | CASSGWGQETQYF
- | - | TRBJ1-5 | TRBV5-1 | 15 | TGCGCCAGCAGCGCTACAGGGCATGCCTATCAGCCCCAGCATTTT | CASSATGHAYQPQHF
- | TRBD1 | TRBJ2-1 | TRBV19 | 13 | TGTGCCAGTACCGCACAGGGGACGAATGAGCAGTTCTTC | CASTAQGTNEQFF
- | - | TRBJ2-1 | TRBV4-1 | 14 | TGCGCCAGCGGGTGGAGGGGCACCTACAATGAGCAGTTCTTC | CASGWRGTYNEQFF
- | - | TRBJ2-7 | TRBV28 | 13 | TGTGCCAGCAGTTTTGGGGACTCCTACGAGCAGTACTTC | CASSFGDSYEQYF
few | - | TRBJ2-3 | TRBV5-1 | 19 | TGCGCCAGCAGCTTGTTGAGGAAGGACTCAGACTCAGGCACAGATACGCAGTATTTT | CASSLLRKDSDSGTDTQYF
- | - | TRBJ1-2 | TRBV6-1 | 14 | TGTGCCAGCAGTCTGGACAGCCCTAACTATGGCTACACCTTC | CASSLDSPNYGYTF
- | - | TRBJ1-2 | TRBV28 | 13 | TGTGCCAGCAGTTTCCCTGCTAACTATGGCTACACCTTC | CASSFPANYGYTF
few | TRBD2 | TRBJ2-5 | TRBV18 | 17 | TGTGCCAGCTCACCACCGCTAGTCGGGGGGGCCGGGGAGACCCAGTACTTC | CASSPPLVGGAGETQYF
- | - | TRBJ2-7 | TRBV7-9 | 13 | TGTGCCAGCAGCCAGAAGCCCCAGGGCGAGCAGTACTTC | CASSQKPQGEQYF
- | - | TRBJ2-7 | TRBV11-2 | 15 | TGTGCCAGCAGCTTAGGGTACGCTATCCGCTACGAGCAGTACTTC | CASSLGYAIRYEQYF